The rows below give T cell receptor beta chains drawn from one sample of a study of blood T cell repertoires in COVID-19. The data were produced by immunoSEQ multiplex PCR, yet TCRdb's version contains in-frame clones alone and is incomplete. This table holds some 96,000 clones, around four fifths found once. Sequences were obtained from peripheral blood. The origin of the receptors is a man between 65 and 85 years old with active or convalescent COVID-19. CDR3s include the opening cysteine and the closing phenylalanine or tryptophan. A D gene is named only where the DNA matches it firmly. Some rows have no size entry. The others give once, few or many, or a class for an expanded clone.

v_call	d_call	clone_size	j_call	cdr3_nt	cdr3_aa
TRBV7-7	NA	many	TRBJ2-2	TGTGCCAGCTCCCGGGACCGGGGGTCCGGGGAGCTGTTTTTT	CASSRDRGSGELFF
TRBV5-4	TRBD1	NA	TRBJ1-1	TGTGCCAGCAGCTTGGAAGCAGGGGACAGCACTGAAGCTTTCTTT	CASSLEAGDSTEAFF
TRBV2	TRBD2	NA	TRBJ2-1	TGTGCCAGCAGTTATACTAGCGGCAATTTAAATGAGCAGTTCTTC	CASSYTSGNLNEQFF
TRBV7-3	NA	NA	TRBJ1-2	TGTGCCAGCAGCTTATCAGGGTTGTTGGGGGGCTACACCTTC	CASSLSGLLGGYTF
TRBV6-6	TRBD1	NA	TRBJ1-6	TGTGCCAGCAGTTACGGGACAGGGGTTAATTCACCCCTCCACTTT	CASSYGTGVNSPLHF
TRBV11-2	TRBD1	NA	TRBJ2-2	TGTGCCAGCAGCTTGGGGACAGCGAACACCGGGGAGCTGTTTTTT	CASSLGTANTGELFF
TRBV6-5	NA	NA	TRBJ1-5	TGTGCCAGCAGGACAGGCCCAATCCTCAATCAGCCCCAGCATTTT	CASRTGPILNQPQHF
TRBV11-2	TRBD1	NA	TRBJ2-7	TGTGCCAGCAGCTTAGGGGCAGGGGGCGACGAGCAGTACTTC	CASSLGAGGDEQYF
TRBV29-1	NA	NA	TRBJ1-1	TGCAGCGTCGAGGACACCCTCGAAGCTTTCTTT	CSVEDTLEAFF
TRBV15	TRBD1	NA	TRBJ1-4	TGTGCCACCAGCAGAGCCCCGGGACAGTCCGCAACTAATGAAAAACTGTTTTTT	CATSRAPGQSATNEKLFF
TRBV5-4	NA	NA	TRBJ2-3	TGTGCCAGCAGCTTGAACATCGATACGCAGTATTTT	CASSLNIDTQYF
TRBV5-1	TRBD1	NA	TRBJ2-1	TGCGCCAGCAGCACGGGACAGGATGAGCAGTTCTTC	CASSTGQDEQFF
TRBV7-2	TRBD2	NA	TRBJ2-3	TGTGCCAGCAGCCAAGGCGCTAGCGGGGTTGGTACGCAGTATTTT	CASSQGASGVGTQYF
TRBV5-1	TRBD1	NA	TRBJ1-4	TGCGCCAGCAGCAGGCAGGGGGCAACTAATGAAAAACTGTTTTTT	CASSRQGATNEKLFF
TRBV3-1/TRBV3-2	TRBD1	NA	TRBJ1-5	TGTGCCAGCAGCCAAGACCCACTATTAGACAGGGCGGCGAGGGCCAATCAGCCCCAGCATTTT	CASSQDPLLDRAARANQPQHF
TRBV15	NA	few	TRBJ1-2	TGTGCCACCAGCAGAGATAGTGGGGCGAACACCTTC	CATSRDSGANTF
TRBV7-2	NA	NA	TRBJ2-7	TGTGCCAGCAGCTTCTTTGGGGGGAGGACCTACGAGCAGTACTTC	CASSFFGGRTYEQYF
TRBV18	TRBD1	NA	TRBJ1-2	TGTGCCAGCTCACCGGGACAGCTAATCTATGGCTACACCTTC	CASSPGQLIYGYTF
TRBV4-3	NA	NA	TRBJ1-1	TGCGCCAGCAGCCCATCCCCAGGGGACACTGAAGCTTTCTTT	CASSPSPGDTEAFF
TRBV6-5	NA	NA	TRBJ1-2	TGTGCCAGCAAACCCGGGACTTTTTACGGCTACACCTTC	CASKPGTFYGYTF
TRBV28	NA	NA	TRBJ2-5	TGTGCCAGCAGAAAGTCAGGGGTCCAGACCCAGTACTTC	CASRKSGVQTQYF
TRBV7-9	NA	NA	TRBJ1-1	TGTGCCAGCTTCCCCCCCCAGGGCCTAGGGAACACTGAAGCTTTCTTT	CASFPPQGLGNTEAFF
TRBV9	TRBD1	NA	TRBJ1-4	TGTGCCAGCAGCGTAGATGGGACAGATGAAAAACTGTTTTTT	CASSVDGTDEKLFF
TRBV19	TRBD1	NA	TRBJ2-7	TGTGCCAGTAGTATTCAGGGGACAGGATCTTACGAGCAGTACTTC	CASSIQGTGSYEQYF
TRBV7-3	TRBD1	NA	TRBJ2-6	TGTGCCAGCAGCTTATCGGCGGGACAGGGTTCTGGGGCCAACGTCCTGACTTTC	CASSLSAGQGSGANVLTF
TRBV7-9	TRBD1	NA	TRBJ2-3	TGTGCCAGCAGCCTATCGACAGGGTCCACAGATACGCAGTATTTT	CASSLSTGSTDTQYF
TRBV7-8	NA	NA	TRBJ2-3	TGTGCCAGCAGCTTAGGGACAACCTTCACAGATACGCAGTATTTT	CASSLGTTFTDTQYF